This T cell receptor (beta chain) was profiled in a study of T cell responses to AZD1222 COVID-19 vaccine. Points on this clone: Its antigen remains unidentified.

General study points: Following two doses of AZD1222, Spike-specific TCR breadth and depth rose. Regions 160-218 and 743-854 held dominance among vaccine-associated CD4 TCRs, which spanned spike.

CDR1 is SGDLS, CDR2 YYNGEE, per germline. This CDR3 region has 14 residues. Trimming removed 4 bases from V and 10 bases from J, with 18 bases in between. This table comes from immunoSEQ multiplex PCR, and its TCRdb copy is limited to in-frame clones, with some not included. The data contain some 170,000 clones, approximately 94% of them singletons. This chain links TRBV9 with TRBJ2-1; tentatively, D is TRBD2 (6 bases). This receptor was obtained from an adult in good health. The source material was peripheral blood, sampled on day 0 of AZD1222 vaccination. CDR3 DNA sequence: TGTGCCAGCAGCCGACTCTGGGGAGGTAAAGAGCAGTTCTTC. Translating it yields CASSRLWGGKEQFF.